This entry describes one T cell receptor beta chain. These data are taken from a study of control samples from healthy donors and cancer patients. Produced via immunoSEQ multiplex PCR; TCRdb's table is partial and in-frame only. The table has 40,000 to 55,000 clones, about 75% seen once. CDR1 and CDR2 (germline): SGDLS, YYNGEE. There are 16 residues in the CDR3. Trimming took 4 bases from V and 0 from J, leaving 14 bases between them. The chain joins TRBV9 to TRBJ2-1, with D possibly being TRBD2 (6 bases). The source is a male donor with melanoma. Sequences were obtained from formalin-fixed, paraffin-embedded tissue. CDR3 DNA sequence: TGTGCCAGCAGCCCGGCGGGACCCTCCTCCTACAATGAGCAGTTCTTC. It is translated as CASSPAGPSSYNEQFF.